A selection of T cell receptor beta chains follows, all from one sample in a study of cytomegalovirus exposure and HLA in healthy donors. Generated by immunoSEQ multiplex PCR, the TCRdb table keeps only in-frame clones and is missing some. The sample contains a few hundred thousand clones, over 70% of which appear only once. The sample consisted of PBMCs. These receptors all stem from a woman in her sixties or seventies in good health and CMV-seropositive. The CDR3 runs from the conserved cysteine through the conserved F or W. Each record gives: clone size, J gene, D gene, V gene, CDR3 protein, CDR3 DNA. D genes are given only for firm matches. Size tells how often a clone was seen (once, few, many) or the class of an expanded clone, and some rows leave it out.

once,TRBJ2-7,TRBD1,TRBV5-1,CASSYGDRDRGEQYF,TGCGCCAGCAGCTACGGGGACAGGGATCGTGGAGAGCAGTACTTC
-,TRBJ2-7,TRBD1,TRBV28,CASSQSTGVTSYEQYF,TGTGCCAGCAGCCAATCGACAGGGGTTACCTCCTACGAGCAGTACTTC
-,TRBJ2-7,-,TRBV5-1,CASSLPLRGEQYF,TGCGCCAGCAGCTTGCCCCTGCGGGGAGAGCAGTACTTC
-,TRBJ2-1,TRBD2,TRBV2,CASSVREGSYNEQFF,TGTGCCAGCAGTGTGCGGGAGGGCTCCTACAATGAGCAGTTCTTC
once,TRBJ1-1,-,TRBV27,CASSRGQNTEAFF,TGTGCCAGCAGTCGCGGACAGAACACTGAAGCTTTCTTT
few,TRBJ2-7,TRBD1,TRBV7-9,CSSTRTGVSYEQYF,TGTTCCAGCACCCGGACAGGGGTATCCTACGAGCAGTACTTC
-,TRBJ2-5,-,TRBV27,CASSLIPGRQETQYF,TGTGCCAGCAGTTTAATCCCCGGGAGACAAGAGACCCAGTACTTC
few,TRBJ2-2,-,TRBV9,CASSARVDTGELFF,TGTGCCAGCAGCGCCCGCGTGGACACCGGGGAGCTGTTTTTT
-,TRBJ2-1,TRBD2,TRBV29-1,CSATMTSGQGNEQFF,TGCAGCGCTACAATGACTAGCGGGCAAGGCAATGAGCAGTTCTTC
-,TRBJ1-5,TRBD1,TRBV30,CAWSRQGGPQHF,TGTGCCTGGAGCCGACAGGGTGGGCCCCAGCATTTT
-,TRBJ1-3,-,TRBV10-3,CAISASSTGLPGNTIYF,TGTGCCATCAGTGCAAGTTCAACAGGGCTACCTGGAAACACCATATATTTT
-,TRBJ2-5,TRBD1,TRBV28,CASSLVQGAKTQYF,TGTGCCAGCAGTTTGGTACAGGGGGCGAAGACCCAGTACTTC
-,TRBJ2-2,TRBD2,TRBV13,CASSEEKREGNTGELFF,TGTGCCAGCAGCGAGGAAAAGCGGGAGGGGAATACCGGGGAGCTGTTTTTT
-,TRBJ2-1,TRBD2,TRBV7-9,CASSGGLSSYNEQFF,TGTGCCAGCTCGGGGGGTTTAAGCTCCTACAATGAGCAGTTCTTC
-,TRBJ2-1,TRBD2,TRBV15,CATSRGGYSGRASNEQFF,TGTGCCACCAGCAGAGGAGGGTATAGCGGGAGGGCCAGTAATGAGCAGTTCTTC
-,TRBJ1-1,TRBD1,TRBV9,CASSSQGGNTEAFF,TGTGCCAGCAGCAGCCAGGGGGGGAACACTGAAGCTTTCTTT
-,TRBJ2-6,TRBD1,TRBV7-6,CASSLGGTGITGANVLTF,TGTGCCAGCAGCTTAGGCGGGACAGGCATTACTGGGGCCAACGTCCTGACTTTC
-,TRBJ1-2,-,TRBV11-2,CASSSETVYGYTF,TGTGCCAGCAGCTCAGAAACGGTCTATGGCTACACCTTC
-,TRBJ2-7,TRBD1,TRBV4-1,CASSQGSDRSSYEQYF,TGCGCCAGCAGCCAAGGGTCGGACAGGAGCTCCTACGAGCAGTACTTC
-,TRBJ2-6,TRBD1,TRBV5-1,CASSERQGTSGANVLTF,TGCGCCAGCAGCGAGCGACAGGGAACCTCTGGGGCCAACGTCCTGACTTTC
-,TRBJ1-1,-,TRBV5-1,CASSLGGMGRGRMSAFF,TGCGCCAGCAGCTTGGGAGGTATGGGGCGCGGGAGGATGTCGGCTTTCTTT
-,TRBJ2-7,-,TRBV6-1,CASSESPFYYEQYF,TGTGCCAGCAGTGAGAGTCCATTCTACTACGAGCAGTACTTC
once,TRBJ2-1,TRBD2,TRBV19,CASMLTSGVNEQFF,TGTGCCAGTATGTTGACTAGCGGGGTGAATGAGCAGTTCTTC
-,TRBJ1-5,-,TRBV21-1,CASSKALPGVWFYSNQPQHF,TGTGCCAGCAGCAAAGCGCTTCCGGGGGTTTGGTTTTATAGCAATCAGCCCCAGCATTTT
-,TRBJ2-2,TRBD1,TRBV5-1,CASSLTGDGTGELFF,TGCGCCAGCAGCTTGACAGGGGACGGCACCGGGGAGCTGTTTTTT
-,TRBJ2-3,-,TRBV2,CASSEPRTGGDTDTQYF,TGTGCCAGCAGTGAACCCAGGACAGGAGGGGATACAGATACGCAGTATTTT
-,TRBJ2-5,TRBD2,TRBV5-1,CASSSSGRDETQYF,TGCGCCAGCAGCTCAAGCGGGAGGGACGAGACCCAGTACTTC
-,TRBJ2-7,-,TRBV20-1,CSATGSYEQYF,TGCAGTGCTACCGGGTCCTACGAGCAGTACTTC
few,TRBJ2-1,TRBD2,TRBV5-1,CANPRLAGLNEQFF,TGCGCCAACCCCCGACTAGCGGGACTGAATGAGCAGTTCTTC
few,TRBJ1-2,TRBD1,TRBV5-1,CASSLVTGGEGGYTF,TGCGCCAGCAGCTTGGTTACAGGGGGCGAGGGCGGCTACACCTTC
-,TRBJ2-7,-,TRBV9,CASSVEDGAYEQYF,TGTGCCAGCAGCGTAGAGGACGGGGCCTACGAGCAGTACTTC
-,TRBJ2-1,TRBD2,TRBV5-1,CASSLGLAGGGDEQFF,TGCGCCAGCAGCCTGGGACTAGCGGGAGGTGGGGATGAGCAGTTCTTC
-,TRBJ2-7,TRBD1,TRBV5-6,CASSTRNRGIYEQYF,TGTGCCAGCAGCACGCGTAACAGGGGGATCTACGAGCAGTACTTC
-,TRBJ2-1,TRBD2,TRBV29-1,CSVELAAYNEQFF,TGCAGCGTTGAACTAGCGGCCTACAATGAGCAGTTCTTC
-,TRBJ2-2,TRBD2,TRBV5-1,CASRVPGGATGELFF,TGCGCCAGCAGAGTTCCGGGGGGGGCGACCGGGGAGCTGTTTTTT
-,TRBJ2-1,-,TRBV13,CASSLLGGGGTGSYNEQFF,TGTGCCAGCAGCTTACTTGGGGGTGGCGGGACTGGCTCCTACAATGAGCAGTTCTTC
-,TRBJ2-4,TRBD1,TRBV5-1,CASSPGQGLNIQYF,TGCGCCAGCAGCCCGGGACAGGGGTTGAACATTCAGTACTTC
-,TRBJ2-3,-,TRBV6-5,CASSLTTGTQYF,TGTGCCAGCAGTCTCACTACGGGTACGCAGTATTTT
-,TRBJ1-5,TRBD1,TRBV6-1,CASSDPDRGNQPQHF,TGTGCCAGCAGTGACCCGGACAGGGGGAATCAGCCCCAGCATTTT
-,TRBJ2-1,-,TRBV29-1,CSVGEGGGRDEQFF,TGCAGCGTTGGGGAGGGAGGGGGTCGCGATGAGCAGTTCTTC
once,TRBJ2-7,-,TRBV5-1,CASSPSGPRPEQYF,TGCGCCAGCAGCCCAAGCGGGCCCAGACCCGAGCAGTACTTC
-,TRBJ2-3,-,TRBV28,CASSFRSDMYF,TGTGCCAGCAGTTTTCGGTCCGATATGTATTTT
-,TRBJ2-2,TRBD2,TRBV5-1,CASSFGSSGTGELFF,TGCGCCAGCAGCTTCGGTTCTAGCGGAACCGGGGAGCTGTTTTTT
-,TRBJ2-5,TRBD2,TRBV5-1,CASSPDQGGETQYF,TGCGCCAGCAGCCCGGACCAGGGAGGGGAGACCCAGTACTTC
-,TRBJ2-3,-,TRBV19,CASSRRWTETQYF,TGTGCCAGTAGTAGAAGGTGGACTGAGACGCAGTATTTT
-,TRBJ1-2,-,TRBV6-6,CASRDTAPRGGYTF,TGTGCCAGCCGGGACACGGCCCCTCGAGGTGGCTACACCTTC
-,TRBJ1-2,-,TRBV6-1,CASSAYQQGSGGYTF,TGTGCCAGCAGTGCCTATCAACAGGGAAGTGGAGGCTACACCTTC
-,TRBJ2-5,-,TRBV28,CASSPRDTETQYF,TGTGCCAGCAGTCCAAGGGACACGGAGACCCAGTACTTC
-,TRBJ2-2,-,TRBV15,CATSRGVAVRTGELFF,TGTGCCACCAGCAGAGGGGTAGCGGTACGCACCGGGGAGCTGTTTTTT